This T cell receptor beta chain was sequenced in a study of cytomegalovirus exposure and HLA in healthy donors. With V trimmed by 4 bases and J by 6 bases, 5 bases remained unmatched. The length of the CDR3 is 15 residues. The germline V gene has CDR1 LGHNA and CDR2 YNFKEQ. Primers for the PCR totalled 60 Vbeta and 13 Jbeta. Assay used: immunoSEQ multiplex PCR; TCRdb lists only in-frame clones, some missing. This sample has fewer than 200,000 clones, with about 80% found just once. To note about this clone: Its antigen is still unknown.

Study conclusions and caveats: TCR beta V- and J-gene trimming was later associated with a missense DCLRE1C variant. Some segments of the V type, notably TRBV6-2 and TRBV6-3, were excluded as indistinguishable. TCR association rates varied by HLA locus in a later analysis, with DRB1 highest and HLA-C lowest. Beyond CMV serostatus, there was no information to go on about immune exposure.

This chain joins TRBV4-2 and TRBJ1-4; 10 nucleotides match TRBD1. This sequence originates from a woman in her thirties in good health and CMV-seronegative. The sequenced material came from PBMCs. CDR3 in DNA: TGTGCCAGCAGCCGGACAGGGGGAAACTATGAAAAACTGTTTTTT. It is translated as CASSRTGGNYEKLFF.